The present entry profiles one T cell receptor beta chain with its context. The data were taken from a study of blood T cell repertoires in COVID-19. Looking at the study overall: Italy, Spain and the United States were the sources of the convalescent and acute COVID-19 samples. From T cells, B-cell-depleted T cells, or PBMCs came the material, which was cDNA or gDNA.

Authors' analysis steps: Reference gene primers were amplified, and this amplification served to estimate nucleated cell counts. The data were produced by immunoSEQ multiplex PCR, yet TCRdb's version contains in-frame clones alone and is incomplete. V, J and clone size reflect that table, while D and trimming were determined from the DNA. The sample has under 250,000 clones, around four fifths seen once. This TCR was recovered from a man younger than 45 who had recovered from COVID-19. The sample was peripheral blood.

CDR3 amino acids: CASSRFQGDTGELFF. CDR3 bases: TGCGCCAGCAGCCGCTTCCAGGGGGACACCGGGGAGCTGTTTTTT. This chain uses TRBV4-1 with TRBJ2-2; 7 bases are shared with TRBD1. This CDR3 spans 15 amino acids. Germline CDR1 reads MGHRA; CDR2 reads YSYEKL. The V and J ends lost 4 bases and 3 bases, in that order; junction bases with no gene match: 5.